This T cell receptor beta chain was captured by sequencing in a study of blood T cell repertoires in COVID-19. The authors' processing: Reference gene primer amplification gave estimated nucleated cell counts. This table comes from immunoSEQ multiplex PCR, and its TCRdb copy is limited to in-frame clones, with some not included. That table furnishes V, J and clone size, whereas the DNA furnished D and trimming. The sample shows more than 400,000 clones, around 87% of them seen only once. The CDR3 length is 12 residues. The V gene lost 8 bases and the J gene lost 7 bases, with 9 bases spanning the gap. Germline CDR1 and CDR2: LNHDA and SQIVND (reference sequence). Participant-reported clinical history was the basis for cohort assignment. Resolution of symptoms, clearance, or two negative PCRs was present in recovered Cohort 3 donors.

Sequencing used PBMCs or T cells enriched from blood (not recorded which). The gene calls are TRBV19 and TRBJ1-6; D is unclear. This receptor was obtained from a woman between 18 and 30 years old who had recovered from COVID-19. The CDR3 DNA sequence: TGTGCCAGTGGGCAACCGAATTCACCCCTCCACTTT. It yields the protein CASGQPNSPLHF.